This T cell receptor beta chain comes out of a study of shared clonotypes between healthy human individuals. Study summary: Serving as donors were a couple of women and a few men, whose ages spanned 18 to 49.

It was 200 to 250 ng DNA, about 30,000 T cell genomes, that sorted-subset replicate PCRs used. Assay: immunoSEQ multiplex PCR; the TCRdb copy retains only in-frame clones and omits some. Altogether millions of clones are present, approximately 94% being singletons, with the ten largest covering around 1.7%. The study's findings and limits: Naive CD4 clonotypes overlapped across several donors at about 5.2%. Researchers found naive subsets generally carried larger estimated richness than memory subsets.

For this clone: As yet, its antigen is unknown. Other DNA sequences of this sample code for an identical CDR3.

There are 13 residues in the CDR3. Germline values: CDR1 LNHDA, CDR2 SQIVND (reference sequence). Trimming cost V 6 bases and J 2 bases, with 11 bases left between them. Naive CD8 cells lacked CD45RO and underwent positive selection for CCR7, leaving out terminally differentiated effector memory CD45RA+ cells. The gene calls are TRBV19 and TRBJ2-7; D unresolved. This receptor was identified in a young man in good health. Some clones in this sample may be carry-over from other donors' samples. Specimen: naive CD8+ T cells from PBMCs. CDR3 loop: CASSPGSTYEQYF. The DNA for the CDR3 is TGTGCCAGTAGCCCCGGGTCCACCTACGAGCAGTACTTC.